This TCR beta chain was captured by sequencing in a study of blood T cell repertoires in COVID-19 (dated by TCRdb to the early 2020s). In terms of the full investigation: The collaborator samples originated in the United States, Italy and Spain and spanned the acute and convalescent phases of COVID-19. A de-identified subject ID, COVID-19 status, age in years and sex were almost always included in the sample metadata. Where HLA class I and class II types were available, the types were taken from metadata supplied by the sample provider, not from assay-based typing. The repertoires were made available in a free public database intended to serve as a resource for research on the immune response to SARS-CoV-2. The material from the prospective study consisted of cDNA or gDNA derived from T cells, B-cell-depleted T cells, or PBMCs. The samples were drawn from two sources: the first 160 participants of the ongoing ImmuneRACE study, and over 950 subjects contributed by 6 global collaborators. The dataset comprised deeply sampled blood TCRbeta repertoires from subjects exposed to, actively infected with, or recovered from COVID-19.

Each collaborating institution followed its own protocols to collect whole blood in K2EDTA tubes. For TCRbeta analysis, collaborators shipped samples as frozen whole blood, isolated PBMCs, or DNA extracted from either of those sample types. A remark on this clone: What antigen it recognizes has not been identified. No qualities accompany the bases; no much larger clone lies one base away.

What the work shows at the level of the full study, not this receptor alone: Clinical and demographic metadata were provided uncurated, with the amount varying by source and participant.

The germline V gene yields SGHRS for CDR1 and YFSETQ for CDR2. V lost 4 bases and J lost 4 bases, and the count of bases not matched to a germline gene is 13. Spanning cysteine to phenylalanine, the CDR3 consists of 17 amino acids. Only the CDR3 portion is preserved as DNA: 51 bases, with reading frame beginning at the first base. The immunoSEQ Assay, a bias-controlled multiplex PCR, was used to amplify TCRbeta CDR3 regions from genomic DNA. On the authors' methods: Within the assay, amplification of reference gene primers was used to estimate how many nucleated cells each sample contained. Sequence reads were collapsed and filtered to measure the absolute abundance of every unique TCRbeta CDR3 rearrangement. For each sample, productive Simpson clonality was calculated by taking the square root of Simpson's diversity index across productive rearrangements. TCRdb retrieved this table from immuneACCESS and kept in-frame rearrangements only. Not all clones are present; in checked studies, unresolved V genes account for under half, and no reason is known for the remainder. The V and J calls and the clone size are those of that table, but D and trimming were determined from the DNA. This sample is represented by 40,000 to 50,000 clones; under 85% of them were singletons. The ten most abundant clones make up 12% to 15% of the sample.

The TCR comes from a human donor in a cohort sampled during active COVID-19. Recombination joined TRBV5-1 with TRBJ2-2; 7 middle bases align to TRBD1. The material sequenced was peripheral blood. The CDR3 region: CASSIRIPGQLTGELFF. The DNA reads as follows: TGCGCCAGCAGCATACGCATACCGGGACAGCTCACCGGGGAGCTGTTTTTT.